This T cell receptor (beta chain) was documented in a study of blood T cell repertoires in COVID-19 (dated by TCRdb to the early 2020s). A note on the overall study: Samples covering the acute and convalescent phases of COVID-19 were provided by collaborators in the United States, Italy and Spain. The samples were drawn from the first 160 participants of the ongoing ImmuneRACE study and from 1,254 subjects provided by 6 global collaborators. Where HLA class I and class II types were available, the types were taken from metadata supplied by the sample provider, not from assay-based typing. A de-identified subject ID, COVID-19 status, age in years and sex were almost always included in the sample metadata. A freely available public database, intended as a resource for researchers studying the immune response to SARS-CoV-2, is where the repertoires were released. The prospective study material was composed of cDNA or gDNA derived from T cells, B-cell-depleted T cells, or PBMCs. Deeply sampled blood TCRbeta repertoires from subjects exposed to, actively infected with, or recovered from COVID-19 were included in the dataset. The full study reports these points: Clinical and demographic metadata were provided uncurated, with the amount varying by source and participant.

About this clone itself: Its binding antigen is unknown. One base away there is no much larger clone; base qualities are not given.

TCRbeta CDR3 regions were amplified from genomic DNA by means of the immunoSEQ Assay, a bias-controlled multiplex PCR. Concerning the study's data processing: The number of nucleated cells in each sample was estimated by amplification of reference gene primers within the assay. Sequence reads were collapsed and filtered to measure the absolute abundance of every unique TCRbeta CDR3 rearrangement. For each sample, productive Simpson clonality was calculated as the square root of Simpson's diversity index across productive rearrangements. TCRdb limited this immuneACCESS table to in-frame rearrangements with V and J called. A share of clones is missing; checked studies link under half to unresolved V genes, and the rest is unexplained. The DNA gave D and trimming, while V, J and clone size come from that table. The sample data list some 160,000 clones, and roughly 90% of these were observed just once. The ten most abundant clones make up less than 3% of the sample.

V loses 1 base, J loses 8 bases, and the germline ends lie 10 bases apart. The CDR3 covers 13 residues, taking in both the cysteine and the phenylalanine. Only the CDR3 part of the read is kept: 39 bases, read in frame from the first base. CDR1 and CDR2, per the germline V gene (reference sequence), are SGHNT and YYREEE. Collaborating institutions collected whole blood in K2EDTA tubes following their own protocols. For TCRbeta analysis, collaborator samples were shipped as frozen whole blood, as isolated PBMCs, or as DNA extracted from either sample type. In this chain, TRBV5-4 is recombined with TRBJ1-3; the D gene is unclear. The source of this sequence is a man aged 60-69 years with acute or convalescent COVID-19. The sequenced sample consisted of peripheral blood. The CDR3 reads CASSLQGEDTIYF. The DNA reads TGTGCCAGCAGCTTGCAAGGAGAGGACACCATATATTTT. This CDR3, with the reference TRBV5-4 and TRBJ1-3 proteins standing in past its ends, gives the full variable domain ETGVTQSPTHLIKTRGQQVTLRCSSQSGHNTVSWYQQALGQGPQFIFQYYREEENGRGNFPPRFSGLQFPNYSSELNVNALELDDSALYLCASSLQGEDTIYFGEGSWLTVV.